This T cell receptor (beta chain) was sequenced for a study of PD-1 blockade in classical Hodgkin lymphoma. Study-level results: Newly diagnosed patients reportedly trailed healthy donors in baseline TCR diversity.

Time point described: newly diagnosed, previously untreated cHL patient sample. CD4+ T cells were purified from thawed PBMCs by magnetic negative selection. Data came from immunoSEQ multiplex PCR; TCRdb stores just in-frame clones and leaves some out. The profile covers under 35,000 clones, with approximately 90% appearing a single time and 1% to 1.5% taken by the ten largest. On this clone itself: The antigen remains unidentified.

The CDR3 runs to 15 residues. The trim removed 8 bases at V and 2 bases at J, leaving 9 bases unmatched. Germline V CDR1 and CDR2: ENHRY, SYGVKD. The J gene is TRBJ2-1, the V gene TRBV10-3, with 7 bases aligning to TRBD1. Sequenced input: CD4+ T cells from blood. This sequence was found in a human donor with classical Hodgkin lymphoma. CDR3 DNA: TGTGCCATCTCCCGGGACAGAGTTACCTACAATGAGCAGTTCTTC. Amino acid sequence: CAISRDRVTYNEQFF.